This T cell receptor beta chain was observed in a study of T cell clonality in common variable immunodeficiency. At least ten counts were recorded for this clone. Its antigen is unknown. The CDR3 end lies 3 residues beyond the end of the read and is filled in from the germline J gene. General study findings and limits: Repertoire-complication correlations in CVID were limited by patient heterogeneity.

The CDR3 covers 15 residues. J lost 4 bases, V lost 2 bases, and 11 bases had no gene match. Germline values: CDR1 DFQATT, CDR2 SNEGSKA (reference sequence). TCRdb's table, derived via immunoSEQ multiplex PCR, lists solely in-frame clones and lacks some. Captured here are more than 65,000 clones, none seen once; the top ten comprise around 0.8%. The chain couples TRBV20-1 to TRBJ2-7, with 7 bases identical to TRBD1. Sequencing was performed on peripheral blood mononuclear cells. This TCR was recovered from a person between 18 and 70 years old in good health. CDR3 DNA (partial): TGCAGTGCTAGACACTCAGGGGGAGCCTTTTACGAG. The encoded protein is CSARHSGGAFYE. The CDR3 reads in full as CSARHSGGAFYEQYF.